The clone carrying this T cell receptor (beta chain) was recorded a few times. Its target is unknown. A single record per CDR3 protein comes from TCRdb applying MiXCR to the 5' RACE reads. The sample records a few hundred thousand distinct CDR3 sequences, around 13% being singletons. This CDR3 region has 15 residues. Per germline, CDR1 MNHNY and CDR2 SVGAGI (reference sequence). Between the trimmed V and J ends, which lost 4 bases and 3 bases, there was a span of 16 bases. The entry originates in a study of T cells after yellow fever vaccination. Study-wide findings and caveats: Contamination by abundant bulk-population clonotypes could be present in FACS-sorted repertoires. Peak timing came faster in the weaker secondary response, day 5 versus 15. Boosting was followed by the reappearance of most primary-vaccination clones (just under 97% CD4, 70% to 90% CD8). Of the clonotypes, a small share occurred in both CD4 and CD8 compartments.

The sequences come from CD4+ T cells sorted from PBMCs, collected 15 days after the yellow fever booster vaccination. The clonotype originates from a man aged 18 to 30 who received the YFV17D yellow fever vaccine. The chain carries TRBV6-6 and TRBJ2-7; D might be TRBD1 (6 bases). CDR3 sequence reads: CASSSPGDTGYEQYF. In DNA, the CDR3 is TGTGCCAGCAGTTCTCCCGGGGACACAGGCTACGAGCAGTACTTC.